The 10 T cell receptor beta chains reported below all come from one sample, sequenced in a study of radiotherapy plus CTLA-4 blockade in lung cancer. The protocol was immunoSEQ multiplex PCR, while the TCRdb copy is restricted to in-frame clones and leaves out a portion. The sample holds fewer than 40,000 clones; 75% to 80% are singletons and the top ten take less than 25%. Sample: peripheral blood, taken from a patient treated with radiotherapy plus ipilimumab. These receptors were obtained from a human donor with non-small cell lung cancer that progressed on radiotherapy plus ipilimumab.

This rearrangement joins TRBV5-1 to TRBJ2-5, with 9 positions matching TRBD2. The germline CDR1 and CDR2 sequences are SGHRS and YFSETQ. V was clipped by 4 bases and J by 4 bases; unmatched bases: 5. This CDR3 region has 14 residues. In nucleotides, the CDR3 is TGCGCCAGCAGCCAGCCAGCGGGGGGAGAGACCCAGTACTTC. Residues: CASSQPAGGETQYF. The variable domain in full, completed from reference TRBV5-1 and TRBJ2-5, reads KAGVTQTPRYLIKTRGQQVTLSCSPISGHRSVSWYQQTPGQGLQFLFEYFSETQRNKGNFPGRFSGRQFSNSRSEMNVSTLELGDSALYLCASSQPAGGETQYFGPGTRLLVL.

The genes are TRBV2 and TRBJ2-7; 12 bases fit TRBD1. Germline CDR1 SNHLY, CDR2 FYNNEI. The CDR3 has 14 residues. The V and J ends lost 6 bases and 7 bases, in that order; junction bases with no gene match: 7. Here the CDR3 reads CASRGTGGAGEQYF. DNA of the CDR3: TGTGCCAGCAGAGGGACAGGGGGCGCCGGGGAGCAGTACTTC.

The chain recombines TRBV9 with TRBJ2-2; D unresolved. The CDR3 extends over 15 amino acids. Germline values: CDR1 SGDLS, CDR2 YYNGEE. Trimming cost V 0 bases and J 1 base, with 7 bases left between them. CDR3 sequence reads: CASSVDLENTGELFF. The CDR3 bases are TGTGCCAGCAGCGTAGATCTAGAGAACACCGGGGAGCTGTTTTTT.

J is TRBJ1-5 and V is TRBV6-1, with TRBD1 identical over 10 bases. The CDR3 totals 13 residues. V shed 10 bases, J shed 2 bases, and the junction held 2 bases outside the gene matches. Germline loops: CDR1 MNHNS, CDR2 SASEGT. CDR3 sequence reads: CATGTGGNQPQHF. The CDR3 DNA reads as TGTGCCACCGGGACAGGGGGCAATCAGCCCCAGCATTTT.

The V and J genes are TRBV5-1 and TRBJ2-7; TRBD1 aligns across 10 bases. The germline V gene has CDR1 SGHRS and CDR2 YFSETQ. V was pared by 0 bases and J by 5 bases, with 2 bases of the junction left unmatched. This CDR3 has 14 residues. For the CDR3, the DNA is TGCGCCAGCAGCTTGGGACAGGGGGCCAACGAGCAGTACTTC. The encoded protein is CASSLGQGANEQYF.

The rearrangement links TRBV9 to TRBJ2-5; D may be TRBD1 (5 bases). The assigned J gene may be wrong: the sequence end matches TRBJ2-7 better. Germline V gives CDR1 SGDLS, CDR2 YYNGEE. The CDR3 contains 15 residues. CDR3 sequence: CASSVDQGASYEQYF. CDR3 DNA: TGTGCCAGCAGCGTAGACCAGGGCGCATCCTACGAGCAGTACTTC.

V usage is TRBV9 and J usage is TRBJ1-2, with 8 bases fitting TRBD1. V lost 4 bases and J lost 1; bases outside the gene matches: 9. The CDR3 has 16 amino acids. Germline-derived CDR1 and CDR2 are SGDLS and YYNGEE. CDR3 amino acids: CASSQWQGASNYGYTF. The CDR3 DNA follows: TGTGCCAGCAGCCAATGGCAGGGGGCCAGTAACTATGGCTACACCTTC.

The gene calls are TRBV27 and TRBJ2-1; maybe TRBD1 (6 bases). CDR3 length: 15 residues. V was pared by 6 bases and J by 0 bases, with 12 bases between. CDR1 is MNHEY, CDR2 SMNVEV, per germline (reference sequence). The CDR3 coding sequence is TGTGCCAGCAGGCCTACAGGGTTCTCCTACAATGAGCAGTTCTTC. Encoded protein: CASRPTGFSYNEQFF.

This clone came up a few times. This sequence joins TRBV19 and TRBJ2-5; possible D gene TRBD1, 6 bases. Germline V lookup: CDR1 LNHDA, CDR2 SQIVND (reference sequence). This CDR3 contains 13 residues. V was shortened by 7 bases and J by 4 bases, with 13 bases between the two germline ends. CDR3 DNA: TGTGCCAGTAAGGAGACAGGCCCAGAGACCCAGTACTTC. It yields the protein CASKETGPETQYF.

V and J are TRBV29-1 and TRBJ2-2, with 10 bases fitting TRBD2. CDR3 size: 13 residues. J lost 8 bases, V lost 7 bases, and 7 bases had no gene match. Germline-derived CDR1 and CDR2 are SQVTM and ANQGSEA. The CDR3 here is CSARSGGEGELFF. CDR3 bases: TGCAGCGCCCGGAGCGGGGGGGAGGGGGAGCTGTTTTTT.